This passage covers 9 T cell receptor beta chains from one sample sequenced in a study of molecular identifiers for immune sequencing clone quantification. TCRdb re-called the PCR reads with MiXCR, one entry per CDR3 protein. Altogether around 470,000 distinct CDR3 sequences are present, roughly 23% being singletons, with the ten largest covering 0.65% to 0.95%. Sequences were obtained from naive CD8+ T cells from blood, with Jurkat cell RNA spiked in. As to subset: FACS-sorted CD8+CD4-CCR7+CD45RA+ naive T cells. These TCRs come from a human donor in good health. Some libraries in this study had Jurkat cell RNA spiked in.

V is TRBV5-4 and J is TRBJ2-1, with 8 nucleotides matching TRBD2. With 2 bases clipped from V and 8 bases from J, the junction kept 9 bases outside the gene matches. This CDR3 spans 15 amino acids. Germline CDR1 reads SGHNT; CDR2 reads YYREEE (reference sequence). The CDR3 region is CASSFREGGVDEQFF. The CDR3, as DNA: TGTGCCAGCAGCTTCCGGGAGGGCGGGGTCGATGAGCAGTTCTTC.

This clonotype was observed many times. The chain carries TRBV6-5 and TRBJ2-7, with TRBD1 identical over 7 bases. Germline V gives CDR1 MNHEY, CDR2 SVGAGI. The CDR3 is 13 amino acids. Trimming removed 7 bases from V and 0 bases from J; junction bases left unmatched: 3. For the CDR3, the DNA is TGTGCCAGCACTGGGACAGCCTCCTACGAGCAGTACTTC. It encodes CASTGTASYEQYF.

This clonotype was detected ten times or more. The chain combines TRBV7-3 with TRBJ2-3; D is unclear. This CDR3 is 13 amino acids long. Trimming removed 4 bases from V and 6 bases from J, with 11 bases in between. Per the germline V gene, CDR1 is SGHTA and CDR2 is FQGTGA. Here the CDR3 reads CASSSHMGDTQYF. DNA of the CDR3: TGTGCCAGCAGCTCCCATATGGGGGATACGCAGTATTTT.

This clonotype was found a few times. The rearrangement links TRBV4-3 to TRBJ2-5; either TRBD1 or TRBD2 may fit D (5 bases each). Germline assignment: CDR1 LGHNA and CDR2 YSLEER. The CDR3 sequence is 15 residues long. V gave up 3 bases and J gave up 1 base, with 12 bases separating them. The CDR3 region is CASSQGVGVQETQYF. The CDR3 bases are TGCGCCAGCAGCCAGGGGGTTGGGGTCCAAGAGACCCAGTACTTC.

The V gene is TRBV6-1, the J gene TRBJ2-2; D unclear. The V gene lost 1 base and the J gene lost 3 bases, with 6 bases spanning the gap. Germline V gene data show CDR1 as MNHNS and CDR2 as SASEGT. The CDR3 is made up of 14 amino acids. The CDR3 nucleotides read TGTGCCAGCAGTGAAGTGAAGTACACCGGGGAGCTGTTTTTT. It is translated as CASSEVKYTGELFF.

In this sample, this clonotype turned up many times. The chain uses TRBV7-6 and TRBJ2-7; D remains ambiguous. With 5 bases removed from V and 3 bases from J, the gap between germline ends came to 14 bases. Looked up from germline, CDR1 is SGHVS and CDR2 is FNYEAQ. The CDR3 is 14 amino acids. Here the CDR3 reads CASSPRPQDYEQYF. The CDR3 DNA follows: TGTGCCAGCAGCCCCCGCCCTCAGGACTACGAGCAGTACTTC.

Comments on this clonotype: The junction departs from the called germline gene at one end, perhaps through a read error. V and J are TRBV13 and TRBJ2-3; TRBD2 agrees at 10 bases. This CDR3 has 17 amino acids. Germline CDR1 reads PRHDT; CDR2 reads FYEKMQ (reference sequence). DNA for the CDR3: TGTGCCAGCAGCTGGGGAGCTAGCGGGGGCTTGACAGATACGCAGTGTTTT. It yields the protein CASSWGASGGLTDTQCF. The whole variable domain, remainder taken from reference TRBV13 and TRBJ2-3, is AAGVIQSPRHLIKEKRETATLKCYPIPRHDTVYWYQQGPGQDPQFLISFYEKMQSDKGSIPDRFSAQQFSDYHSELNMSSLELGDSALYFCASSWGASGGLTDTQCFGPGTRLTVL.

V and J are TRBV9 and TRBJ2-7; D unclear. Germline V gene data show CDR1 as SGDLS and CDR2 as YYNGEE. The CDR3 sequence is 12 residues long. V was shortened by 3 bases and J by 6 bases, with 10 bases between the two germline ends. CDR3 protein: CASSDPFPEQYF. The CDR3, as DNA: TGTGCCAGCAGCGACCCCTTCCCCGAGCAGTACTTC.

This chain links TRBV15 with TRBJ2-7, with TRBD1 identical over 10 bases. The junction had 5 bases not matched to a gene; V was cut back by 1 base and J by 11 bases. The CDR3 is 13 amino acids. Germline V gene sequence: CDR1 LNHNV, CDR2 YYDKDF (reference sequence). The DNA for the CDR3 is TGTGCCACCAGCAGAGCCGGGACAGGGGAGGAGTACTTC. Protein sequence: CATSRAGTGEEYF.